This T cell receptor (beta chain) was sequenced for a study of blood T cell repertoires in COVID-19. As for the study in general: The origin of the acute and convalescent COVID-19 samples was the United States, Italy and Spain.

In the original workflow: For nucleated cells, counts were estimated from reference gene primer amplification. This table comes from immunoSEQ multiplex PCR, and its TCRdb copy is limited to in-frame clones, with some not included. V and J calls and clone size follow that table, whereas D and trimming were derived from the DNA. Of about 150,000 clones listed, 80% to 85% are singletons. This CDR3 comprises 14 residues. Trimming removed 0 bases at V and 5 bases at J, with 11 bases between. CDR1 and CDR2 (germline): SGDLS, YYNGEE. The gene calls are TRBV9 and TRBJ1-1; D may be TRBD1 (5 bases). The sequence was collected from a human donor in a cohort sampled during active COVID-19. What was sequenced was peripheral blood. DNA for the CDR3: TGTGCCAGCAGCGTAGAGGGCAGGGAAACTGAAGCTTTCTTT. Its translation: CASSVEGRETEAFF.